The 19 T cell receptor beta chains below were found in one sample sequenced in a study of shared clonotypes between healthy human individuals (TCRdb year 2020). To prepare the library, the immunoSEQ multiplex PCR assay was applied. Held by TCRdb, this immuneACCESS table contains in-frame sequences only and omits some clones. Under half of the omission traces to an unresolved V gene where checked; the cause of the rest is unknown. This sample has about 770,000 clones in its table, and around 77% of those were observed once. The biggest ten clones account for 1.8% of the sample. The source material was memory CD4+ T cells sorted from blood. The label giving this sample's cell subset or site can be read as: CD45RA-negative fraction. The receptors originated from a woman aged 30 to 39 in good health.

The J gene is TRBJ2-1, the V gene TRBV27; D might be TRBD2 (5 bases). Germline V gives CDR1 MNHEY, CDR2 SMNVEV (reference sequence). V gave up 3 bases and J gave up 4 bases, with 13 bases separating them. This CDR3 region has 15 residues. The CDR3 loop reads CASSLRAANYNEQFF. The DNA of the CDR3 is TGTGCCAGCAGTTTGAGGGCAGCTAATTACAATGAGCAGTTCTTC.

The V and J genes are TRBV5-1 and TRBJ2-5, with 13 bases aligning to TRBD2. The germline CDR1 and CDR2 sequences are SGHRS and YFSETQ. This CDR3 has 19 residues. V lost 2 bases, J lost 2 bases, and 12 bases stayed unmatched. The CDR3 reads CASSLGTSGNYIAQETQYF. The DNA of the CDR3 is TGCGCCAGCAGCTTAGGGACTAGCGGGAATTATATCGCTCAAGAGACCCAGTACTTC.

The chain uses TRBV2 and TRBJ1-2; TRBD1 is a possible D gene (6 bases). This CDR3 contains 15 residues. The germline V gene has CDR1 SNHLY and CDR2 FYNNEI. The V end lost 4 bases, the J end lost 4 bases, and 16 bases lay between the germline ends. As DNA, the CDR3 is TGTGCCAGCAGTGGACAGGCCTTGGCAAGCTATGGCTACACCTTC. Translated, it gives CASSGQALASYGYTF.

DNA for the CDR3: TGTGCCAGTAGTATAGACCCCCGGAGGGGGACCCAGTACTTC. Translation gives CASSIDPRRGTQYF. V is TRBV19 and J is TRBJ2-5, with D possibly being TRBD2 (6 bases). Trimming left V 0 bases short and J 7 bases short, with 12 bases between. The CDR3 consists of 14 residues. CDR1 is LNHDA and CDR2 is SQIVND in the germline V gene (reference sequence). Based on the CDR3 plus reference TRBV19 and TRBJ2-5, the full variable domain is DGGITQSPKYLFRKEGQNVTLSCEQNLNHDAMYWYRQDPGQGLRLIYYSQIVNDFQKGDIAEGYSVSREKKESFPLTVTSAQKNPTAFYLCASSIDPRRGTQYFGPGTRLLVL.

The chain links TRBV11-2 to TRBJ2-5; TRBD2 might be the D (6 bases). The J call may be faulty, since TRBJ2-7 better matches the DNA end. CDR1 SGHAT and CDR2 FQNNGV come from the germline V gene. The CDR3 contains 13 residues. The CDR3 region is CASSFDGSNEQYF. Here the CDR3 DNA reads TGTGCCAGCAGCTTCGACGGGAGTAACGAGCAGTACTTC.

The CDR3 here is CSVRFGETQYF. The CDR3 nucleotides are TGCAGCGTCCGTTTCGGAGAGACCCAGTACTTC. The chain recombines TRBV29-1 with TRBJ2-5; D gene unclear. Trimming shortened V by 6 bases and J by 4 bases, and 9 bases separated the two germline ends. The germline V gene has CDR1 SQVTM and CDR2 ANQGSEA. This CDR3 contains 11 residues. The whole variable domain, remainder taken from reference TRBV29-1 and TRBJ2-5, is SAVISQKPSRDICQRGTSLTIQCQVDSQVTMMFWYRQQPGQSLTLIATANQGSEATYESGFVIDKFPISRPNLTFSTLTVSNMSPEDSSIYLCSVRFGETQYFGPGTRLLVL.

This chain joins TRBV5-6 and TRBJ2-1, with D maybe TRBD1 (5 bases). The germline V gene encodes CDR1 SGHDT and CDR2 YYEEEE. The CDR3 loop spans 13 amino acids. The germline V and J ends were trimmed by 4 bases and 3 bases, with 8 bases remaining between them. The CDR3 is CASSRDSYNEQFF. CDR3 in DNA: TGTGCCAGCAGCCGCGACAGCTACAATGAGCAGTTCTTC.

The genes are TRBV6-1 and TRBJ1-3; maybe TRBD1 (5 bases). Germline V gene lookup returns CDR1 MNHNS and CDR2 SASEGT. The CDR3 is 15 residues long. Trimming took 2 bases from V and 0 from J, leaving 8 bases between them. DNA for the CDR3: TGTGCCAGCAGTGAAAGACAGCACTCTGGAAACACCATATATTTT. It encodes CASSERQHSGNTIYF.

The CDR3, as DNA: TGTGCCTGGAACGACAGGGGGCACTATGGCTACACCTTC. Translating it yields CAWNDRGHYGYTF. The chain uses TRBV30 and TRBJ1-2, with 10 bases aligning to TRBD1. V was pared by 4 bases and J by 3 bases, with 2 bases of the junction left unmatched. Germline assignment: CDR1 GTSNPN and CDR2 SVGIG (reference sequence). The CDR3 spans 13 residues. Variable domain in full (rest from reference TRBV30 and TRBJ1-2): SQTIHQWPATLVQPVGSPLSLECTVEGTSNPNLYWYRQAAGRGLQLLFYSVGIGQISSEVPQNLSASRPQDRQFILSSKKLLLSDSGFYLCAWNDRGHYGYTFGSGTRLTVV.

This chain joins TRBV5-1 and TRBJ1-2; 9 bases agree with TRBD1. J was trimmed by 2 bases and V by 4 bases; bases with no gene match: 9. The CDR3 totals 16 residues. Germline V CDR1 and CDR2: SGHRS, YFSETQ. The CDR3 spells CASSPGTGQTNYGYTF. The DNA of the CDR3 is TGCGCCAGCAGCCCCGGGACAGGGCAGACGAACTATGGCTACACCTTC.

This chain links TRBV28 with TRBJ2-1; 10 nucleotides agree with TRBD2. CDR1 and CDR2 from the germline V gene are MDHEN and SYDVKM. CDR3 size: 15 residues. The V and J ends lost 6 bases and 5 bases, in that order; junction bases with no gene match: 7. DNA for the CDR3: TGTGCCAGCAGCCCTACTAGCGGGATCCACAATGAGCAGTTCTTC. Protein sequence: CASSPTSGIHNEQFF.

The CDR3: CASSSTGIGNEQFF. The CDR3 DNA follows: TGTGCCAGTAGCTCGACGGGAATTGGTAATGAGCAGTTCTTC. The chain combines TRBV19 with TRBJ2-1; TRBD2 is a possible D gene (5 bases). V lost 6 bases to trimming and J lost 7 bases, with 16 bases between them. Germline V gene sequence: CDR1 LNHDA, CDR2 SQIVND (reference sequence). CDR3 length: 14 amino acids.

CDR3 DNA sequence: TGTGCCAGCAGTGATTCAGGACGCTACAATGAGCAGTTCTTC. As protein: CASSDSGRYNEQFF. The V gene is TRBV25-1, the J gene TRBJ2-1, with unresolved D. V was shortened by 3 bases and J by 3 bases, with 9 bases between the two germline ends. This CDR3 spans 14 amino acids. Per the germline V gene, CDR1 is MGHDK and CDR2 is SYGVNS.

In nucleotides, the CDR3 is TGTGCCAGCAGTTTAAGCTCTTGGGCCAACAGCAATCAGCCCCAGCATTTT. Translation gives CASSLSSWANSNQPQHF. The V gene is TRBV28, the J gene TRBJ1-5; no reliable D call. The CDR3 is 17 amino acids. Trimming stripped 2 bases from V and 1 base from J, with 15 bases between. CDR1 and CDR2 from the germline V gene are MDHEN and SYDVKM.

The genes are TRBV2 and TRBJ1-5, with D unclear. In germline, CDR1 is SNHLY, CDR2 FYNNEI. V was clipped by 3 bases and J by 0 bases, with 6 bases between them. The CDR3 runs 14 residues. The CDR3 loop reads CASSEGYSNQPQHF. For the CDR3, the DNA is TGTGCCAGCAGTGAGGGCTATAGCAATCAGCCCCAGCATTTT.

V is TRBV29-1 and J is TRBJ2-1, with 9 bases matching TRBD2. Trimming took 7 bases from V and 9 from J; bases not matched to a gene: 10. Germline V gives CDR1 SQVTM, CDR2 ANQGSEA. This CDR3 region has 13 residues. The CDR3 here is CSGQAGGSAEQFF. The CDR3 coding sequence is TGCAGCGGCCAAGCGGGAGGATCTGCTGAGCAGTTCTTC.

The J gene is TRBJ2-3, the V gene TRBV27; D gene ambiguous. The CDR3 loop spans 14 amino acids. The germline V and J ends were trimmed by 7 bases and 0 bases, with 11 bases remaining between them. Germline-derived CDR1 and CDR2 are MNHEY and SMNVEV (reference sequence). CDR3 in DNA: TGTGCCAGCAAGGTATCCTCTAGCACAGATACGCAGTATTTT. Translated, it gives CASKVSSSTDTQYF.

In nucleotides, the CDR3 is TGTGCCAGTAGTATAAGTGGCGGGACCACAGATACGCAGTATTTT. Protein sequence: CASSISGGTTDTQYF. V gene TRBV19 combines with J gene TRBJ2-3, with D perhaps TRBD2 (6 bases). This CDR3 contains 15 residues. Germline CDR1 LNHDA, CDR2 SQIVND (reference sequence). The ends were cut back, 2 bases at V and 2 bases at J, with 11 bases in the middle.

This clone has at least ten counts. CDR3 coding DNA: TGTGCCAGCAGGTCCGGGACAGGGGGCCGTGAGACCCAGTACTTC. It translates to CASRSGTGGRETQYF. The chain employs TRBV28 and TRBJ2-5, with 12 nucleotides matching TRBD1. This CDR3 is 15 amino acids long. Germline V gene lookup returns CDR1 MDHEN and CDR2 SYDVKM. V was pared by 6 bases and J by 5 bases, with 7 bases of the junction left unmatched.